This TCR beta chain was recorded in a study of early T cells in non-severe SARS-CoV-2 infection. Overall study context: Sequencing of bulk RNA from unsorted whole blood was done, without chain pairing. Study observations and caveats: Private and CD4 specificities were missed by VDJdb matching, skewed to anti-spike CD8.

Unique molecular identifiers tagged individual cDNA molecules. Each CDR3 protein gets one entry after TCRdb re-called the 5' RACE reads with MiXCR. The data contain 50,000 to 65,000 distinct CDR3 sequences, around 12% of them singletons. The table lists this clonotype with a few counts. Its target is unknown. The V and J ends lost 5 bases and 8 bases respectively, with 12 bases between them. The CDR3 consists of 12 residues. This chain uses TRBV12-3 or TRBV12-4 with TRBJ1-1; D uncertain. The sequenced material came from whole blood. This clonotype originated in an adult who was a healthcare worker with PCR-confirmed SARS-CoV-2 infection or an uninfected control (not recorded which). As DNA, the CDR3 is TGTGCCAGCAGTCCGAGCAGGCCCGAAGCTTTCTTT. Encoded protein: CASSPSRPEAFF.